This T cell receptor (beta chain) was captured by sequencing in a study of early T cells in non-severe SARS-CoV-2 infection. MiXCR was run by TCRdb on the 5' RACE reads, yielding one entry per CDR3 protein. Of about 69,000 distinct CDR3 sequences listed, 4% to 6% are singletons. CDR3 length equals 15 residues. Germline V gene lookup returns CDR1 LGHNA and CDR2 YSLEER. J was trimmed by 4 bases and V by 1 base; bases with no gene match: 6. The chain couples TRBV4-3 to TRBJ1-2; the match to TRBD1 covers 7 bases. This sequence was found in an adult who was a healthcare worker with PCR-confirmed SARS-CoV-2 infection or an uninfected control (not recorded which). The donor label of this sample is uncertain. The material sequenced was whole blood, taken at baseline. CDR3 nucleotide sequence: TGCGCCAGCAGCCAAGCTCTGACAGGGTCCTATGGCTACACCTTC. Amino acid sequence: CASSQALTGSYGYTF.